This T cell receptor (beta chain) was sequenced during a study of blood T cell repertoires in COVID-19. This clone was detected only once. Trimming pared 4 bases from V and 0 bases from J, leaving 8 bases between. The CDR3 loop spans 13 amino acids. Germline CDR1 is SQVTM and CDR2 is ANQGSEA. Only in-frame clones appear in the TCRdb table, and some are missing; sequencing was by immunoSEQ multiplex PCR. The table shows 35,000 to 45,000 clones, with 65% to 90% occurring only once. The material sequenced was peripheral blood. The chain uses TRBV29-1 and TRBJ2-3; D unclear. This receptor was obtained from a human donor in a cohort sampled during active COVID-19. The CDR3 loop is CSVARTSTDTQYF. CDR3 coding DNA: TGCAGCGTTGCTAGAACTAGCACAGATACGCAGTATTTT.